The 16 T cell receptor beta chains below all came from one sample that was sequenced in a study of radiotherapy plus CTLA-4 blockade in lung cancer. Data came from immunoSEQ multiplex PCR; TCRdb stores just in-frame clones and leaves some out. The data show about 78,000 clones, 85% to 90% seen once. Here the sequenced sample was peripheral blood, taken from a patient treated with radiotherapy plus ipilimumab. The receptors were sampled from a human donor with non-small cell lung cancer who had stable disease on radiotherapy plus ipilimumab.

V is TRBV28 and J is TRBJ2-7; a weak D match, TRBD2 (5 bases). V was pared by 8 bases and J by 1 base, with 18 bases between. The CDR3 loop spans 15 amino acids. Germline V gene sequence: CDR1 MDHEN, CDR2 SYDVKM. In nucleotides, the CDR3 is TGTGCCAGCTCCCCTTTAAGGACTGAGTCCTACGAGCAGTACTTC. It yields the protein CASSPLRTESYEQYF.

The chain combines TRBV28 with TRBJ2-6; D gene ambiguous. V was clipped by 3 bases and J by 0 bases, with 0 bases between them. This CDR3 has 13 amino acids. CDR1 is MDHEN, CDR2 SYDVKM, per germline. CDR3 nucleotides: TGTGCCAGCAGTTTCTCTGGGGCCAACGTCCTGACTTTC. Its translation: CASSFSGANVLTF.

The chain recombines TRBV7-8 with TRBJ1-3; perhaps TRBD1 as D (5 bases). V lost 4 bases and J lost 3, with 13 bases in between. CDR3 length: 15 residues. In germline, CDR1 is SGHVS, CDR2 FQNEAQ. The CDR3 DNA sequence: TGTGCCAGCAGCTCCTCTGACAGCGGTGGAAACACCATATATTTT. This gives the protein CASSSSDSGGNTIYF.

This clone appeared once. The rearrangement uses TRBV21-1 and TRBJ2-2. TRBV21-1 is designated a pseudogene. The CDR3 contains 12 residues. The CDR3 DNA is TGTGCCAGCAGCAGCAGCCGCGGGGAGCTGTTTTTT. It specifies CASSSSRGELFF.

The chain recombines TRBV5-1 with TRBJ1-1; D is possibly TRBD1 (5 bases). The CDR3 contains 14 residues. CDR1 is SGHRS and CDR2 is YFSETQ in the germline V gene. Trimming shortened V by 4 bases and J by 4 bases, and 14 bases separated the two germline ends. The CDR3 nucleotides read TGCGCCAGCAGCGGCGGGACCTTGGGCACTGAAGCTTTCTTT. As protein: CASSGGTLGTEAFF.

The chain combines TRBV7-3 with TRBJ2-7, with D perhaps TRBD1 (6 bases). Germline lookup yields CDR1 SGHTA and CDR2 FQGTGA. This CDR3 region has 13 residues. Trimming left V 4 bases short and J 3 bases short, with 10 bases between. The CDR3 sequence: CASSSTQGYEQYF. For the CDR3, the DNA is TGTGCCAGCAGCTCAACACAGGGCTACGAGCAGTACTTC.

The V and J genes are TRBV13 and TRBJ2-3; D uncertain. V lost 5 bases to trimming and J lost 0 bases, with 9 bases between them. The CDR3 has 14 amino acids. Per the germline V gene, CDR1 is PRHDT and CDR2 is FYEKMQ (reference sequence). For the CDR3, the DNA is TGTGCCAGCAGCCTAGATTCTAGCACAGATACGCAGTATTTT. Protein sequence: CASSLDSSTDTQYF.

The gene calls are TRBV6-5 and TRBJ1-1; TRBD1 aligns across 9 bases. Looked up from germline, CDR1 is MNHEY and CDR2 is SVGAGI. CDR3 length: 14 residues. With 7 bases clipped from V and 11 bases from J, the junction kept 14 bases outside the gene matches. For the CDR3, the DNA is TGTGCCAGCATCAGAACCGGGACAGGGAATGAGGCTTTCTTT. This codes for CASIRTGTGNEAFF.

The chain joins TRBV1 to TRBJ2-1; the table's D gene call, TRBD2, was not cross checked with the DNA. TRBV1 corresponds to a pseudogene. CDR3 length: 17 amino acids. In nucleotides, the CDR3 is TGCACCAGCAGCCGGGACGGGACTGTATGCTCCTACAATGAGCAGTTCTTC. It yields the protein CTSSRDGTVCSYNEQFF.

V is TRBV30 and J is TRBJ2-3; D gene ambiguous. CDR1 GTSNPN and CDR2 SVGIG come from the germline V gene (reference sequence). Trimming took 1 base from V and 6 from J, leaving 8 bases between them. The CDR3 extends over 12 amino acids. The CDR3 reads CAWSGTRDTQYF. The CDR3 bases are TGTGCCTGGAGTGGTACGCGGGATACGCAGTATTTT.

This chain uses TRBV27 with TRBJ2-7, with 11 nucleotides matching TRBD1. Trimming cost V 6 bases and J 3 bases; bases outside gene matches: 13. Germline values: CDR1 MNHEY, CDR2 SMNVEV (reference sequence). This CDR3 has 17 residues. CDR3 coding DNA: TGTGCCAGCAGCTCTACATTTACCGGGACAGGGGGCTACGAGCAGTACTTC. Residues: CASSSTFTGTGGYEQYF.

The CDR3 region has the DNA TGTGCCAGCTCATCGGGACAAATCTACGAGCAGTACTTC. Its translation: CASSSGQIYEQYF. The V and J genes are TRBV18 and TRBJ2-7; D may be TRBD1 (6 bases). V lost 5 bases and J 3 bases, leaving 11 bases between the germline ends. This CDR3 spans 13 amino acids. CDR1 KGHSH and CDR2 LQKENI come from the germline V gene.

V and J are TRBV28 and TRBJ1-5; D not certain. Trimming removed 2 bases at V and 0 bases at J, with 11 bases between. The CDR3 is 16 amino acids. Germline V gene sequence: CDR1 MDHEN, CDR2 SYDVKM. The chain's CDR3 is CASSLRWPPSNQPQHF. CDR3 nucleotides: TGTGCCAGCAGTTTAAGGTGGCCACCTAGCAATCAGCCCCAGCATTTT.

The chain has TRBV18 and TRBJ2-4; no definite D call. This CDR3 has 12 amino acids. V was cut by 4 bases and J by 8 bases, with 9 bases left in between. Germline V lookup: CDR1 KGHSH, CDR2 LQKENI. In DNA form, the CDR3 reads TGTGCCAGCTCACTGGACCGGGACATTCAGTACTTC. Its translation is CASSLDRDIQYF. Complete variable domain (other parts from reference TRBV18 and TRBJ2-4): NAGVMQNPRHLVRRRGQEARLRCSPMKGHSHVYWYRQLPEEGLKFMVYLQKENIIDESGMPKERFSAEFPKEGPSILRIQQVVRGDSAAYFCASSLDRDIQYFGAGTRLSVL.

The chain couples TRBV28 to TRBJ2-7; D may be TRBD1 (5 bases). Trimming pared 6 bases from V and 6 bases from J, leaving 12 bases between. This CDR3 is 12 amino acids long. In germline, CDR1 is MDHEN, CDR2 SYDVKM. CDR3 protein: CASRIIGAEQYF. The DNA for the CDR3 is TGTGCCAGCAGGATAATAGGGGCCGAGCAGTACTTC.

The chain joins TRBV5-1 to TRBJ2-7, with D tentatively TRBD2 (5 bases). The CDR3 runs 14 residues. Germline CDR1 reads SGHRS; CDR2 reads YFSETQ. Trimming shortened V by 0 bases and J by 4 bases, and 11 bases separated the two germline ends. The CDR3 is CASSLGPPGYEQYF. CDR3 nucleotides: TGCGCCAGCAGCTTGGGCCCTCCGGGGTACGAGCAGTACTTC. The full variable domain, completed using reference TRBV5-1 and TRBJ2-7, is KAGVTQTPRYLIKTRGQQVTLSCSPISGHRSVSWYQQTPGQGLQFLFEYFSETQRNKGNFPGRFSGRQFSNSRSEMNVSTLELGDSALYLCASSLGPPGYEQYFGPGTRLTVT.